What follows are 8 T cell receptor beta chains derived from one specimen sequenced in a study of identical twins. TCRdb reprocessed the 5' RACE reads with MiXCR, giving one entry per CDR3 protein. The top ten clones hold approximately 11% of a sample with 240,000 or so distinct CDR3 sequences, more than 9% of them seen once. The material sequenced was memory T cells sorted from blood. The receptors stem from a man aged 50-60 years in good health.

In this sample, this clonotype turned up a few times. The chain links TRBV6-2 or TRBV6-3 to TRBJ2-1, with 15 bases identical to TRBD2. Germline lookup yields CDR1 MNHEY and CDR2 SVGEGT. V shed 0 bases, J shed 3 bases, and the junction held 9 bases outside the gene matches. The CDR3 is 20 residues long. DNA for the CDR3: TGTGCCAGCAGTTACTCGATAGGACTAGCGGGAGGGCCCTTCTACAATGAGCAGTTCTTC. Translating it yields CASSYSIGLAGGPFYNEQFF.

On this clonotype: At one end the junction does not follow the germline gene, possibly because of a read error. The chain has TRBV20-1 and TRBJ2-3; 11 nucleotides align to TRBD2. The CDR3 length is 16 residues. The germline CDR1 and CDR2 sequences are DFQATT and SNEGSKA (reference sequence). CDR3 residues: CSAGILAGAGTDTRYF. The CDR3 DNA follows: TGCAGTGCGGGAATACTAGCGGGAGCTGGCACAGATACGCGGTATTTT.

The J gene is TRBJ2-7, the V gene TRBV4-1; a weak D match, TRBD2 (5 bases). The CDR3 runs to 14 residues. Germline V gene lookup returns CDR1 MGHRA and CDR2 YSYEKL. Trimming left V 1 base short and J 4 bases short, with 11 bases between. The CDR3 DNA reads TGCGCCAGCAGCCAAGTGGTGGGGAGTTACGAGCAGTACTTC. Translated, it gives CASSQVVGSYEQYF.

This clonotype came up many times. V is TRBV4-1 and J is TRBJ2-4; 8 bases are shared with TRBD2. CDR1 and CDR2 (germline): MGHRA, YSYEKL. Trimming cost V 1 base and J 8 bases; bases outside gene matches: 10. The CDR3 has 16 residues. This chain's CDR3 is CASSQGSLTSDDIQYF. As DNA, the CDR3 is TGCGCCAGCAGCCAAGGTTCTCTGACTAGCGACGACATTCAGTACTTC.

This clonotype was found many times. V and J are TRBV27 and TRBJ2-7; 7 bases line up with TRBD2. Trimming at V came to 8 bases and at J to 5 bases, leaving 6 bases not matched to a gene. There are 12 residues in the CDR3. CDR1 and CDR2 (germline): MNHEY, SMNVEV (reference sequence). As DNA, the CDR3 is TGTGCCAGCCCAGTGGGAGGGGACGAGCAGTACTTC. Translation: CASPVGGDEQYF.

This clonotype was observed at least ten times. V gene TRBV7-2 combines with J gene TRBJ2-5, with 8 bases aligning to TRBD2. The germline V gene encodes CDR1 SGHTA and CDR2 FQGNSA. V lost 1 base to trimming and J lost 4 bases; unmatched junction nucleotides: 5. CDR3 length: 15 amino acids. Here the CDR3 reads CASSLVAGGAETQYF. The CDR3 region has the DNA TGTGCCAGCAGCTTAGTTGCGGGGGGCGCAGAGACCCAGTACTTC.

This sequence joins TRBV9 and TRBJ2-7; possibly TRBD2 for D (5 bases). The CDR3 sequence is 14 residues long. The germline V gene encodes CDR1 SGDLS and CDR2 YYNGEE. The V and J ends lost 0 bases and 0 bases respectively, with 7 bases between them. CDR3 nucleotides: TGTGCCAGCAGCGTAGTAGGGAGCTCCTACGAGCAGTACTTC. Protein sequence: CASSVVGSSYEQYF.

At least ten counts were recorded for this clonotype. The chain couples TRBV2 to TRBJ2-3, with D tentatively TRBD2 (6 bases). V lost 0 bases and J 2 bases, leaving 12 bases between the germline ends. Germline assignment: CDR1 SNHLY and CDR2 FYNNEI. The CDR3 extends over 16 amino acids. The CDR3 spells CASSEASGTNTDTQYF. The DNA of the CDR3 is TGTGCCAGCAGTGAAGCTAGCGGAACAAACACAGATACGCAGTATTTT.